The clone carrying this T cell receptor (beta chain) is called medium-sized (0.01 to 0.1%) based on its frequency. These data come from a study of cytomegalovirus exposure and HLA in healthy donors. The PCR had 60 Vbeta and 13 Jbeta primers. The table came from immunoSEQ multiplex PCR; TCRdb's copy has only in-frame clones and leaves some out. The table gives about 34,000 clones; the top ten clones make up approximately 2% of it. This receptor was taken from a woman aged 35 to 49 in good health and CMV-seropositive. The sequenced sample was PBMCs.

This chain's CDR3 is CASSYFGTATNYGYTF. For the CDR3, the DNA is TGTGCCAGCAGTTACTTCGGGACAGCAACTAACTATGGCTACACCTTC. This chain links TRBV6-5 with TRBJ1-2, with 7 nucleotides matching TRBD1. The germline V gene encodes CDR1 MNHEY and CDR2 SVGAGI. This CDR3 is built from 16 residues. V trimming: 1 base; J trimming: 0 bases; junction bases outside the gene matches: 5.